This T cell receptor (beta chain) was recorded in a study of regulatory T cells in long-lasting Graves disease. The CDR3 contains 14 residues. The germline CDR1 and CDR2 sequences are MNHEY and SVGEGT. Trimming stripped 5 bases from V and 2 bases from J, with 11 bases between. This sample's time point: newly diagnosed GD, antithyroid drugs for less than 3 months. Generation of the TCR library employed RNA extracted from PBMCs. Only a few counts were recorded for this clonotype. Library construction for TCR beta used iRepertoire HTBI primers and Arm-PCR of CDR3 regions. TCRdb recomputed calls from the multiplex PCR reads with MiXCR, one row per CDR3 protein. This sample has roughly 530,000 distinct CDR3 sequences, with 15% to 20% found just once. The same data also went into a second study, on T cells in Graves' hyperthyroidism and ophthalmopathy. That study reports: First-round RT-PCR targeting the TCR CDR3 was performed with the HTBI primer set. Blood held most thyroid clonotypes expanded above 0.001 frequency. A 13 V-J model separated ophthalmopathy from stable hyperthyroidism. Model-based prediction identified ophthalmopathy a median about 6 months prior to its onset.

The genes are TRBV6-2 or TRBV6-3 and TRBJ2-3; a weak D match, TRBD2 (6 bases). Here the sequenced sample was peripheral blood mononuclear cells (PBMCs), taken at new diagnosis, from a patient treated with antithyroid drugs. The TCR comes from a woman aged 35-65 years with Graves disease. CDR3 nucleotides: TGTGCCAGCAGTGAGGGGACTCCCACAGATACGCAGTATTTT. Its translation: CASSEGTPTDTQYF.